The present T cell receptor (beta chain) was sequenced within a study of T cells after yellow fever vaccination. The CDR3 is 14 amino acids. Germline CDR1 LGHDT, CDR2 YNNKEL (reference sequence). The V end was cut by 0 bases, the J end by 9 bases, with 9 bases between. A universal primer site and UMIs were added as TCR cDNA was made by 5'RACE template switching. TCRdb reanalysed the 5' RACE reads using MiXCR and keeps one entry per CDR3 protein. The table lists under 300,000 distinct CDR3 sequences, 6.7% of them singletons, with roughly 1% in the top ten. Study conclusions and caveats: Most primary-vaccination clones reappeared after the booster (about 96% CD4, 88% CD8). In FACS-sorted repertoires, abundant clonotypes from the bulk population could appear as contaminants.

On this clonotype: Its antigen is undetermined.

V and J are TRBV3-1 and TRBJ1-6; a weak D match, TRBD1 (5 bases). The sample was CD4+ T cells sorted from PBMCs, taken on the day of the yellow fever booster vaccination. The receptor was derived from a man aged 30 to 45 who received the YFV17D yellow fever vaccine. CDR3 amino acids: CASSQDGGRSPLHF. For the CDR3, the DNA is TGTGCCAGCAGCCAAGATGGGGGTCGTTCACCCCTCCACTTT.